The T cell receptor beta chain described here comes from a study of CD8 T cells in ankylosing spondylitis. Trimming cost V 1 base and J 0 bases, with 9 bases left between them. The CDR3 spans 16 residues. The germline V gene encodes CDR1 SGHVS and CDR2 FNYEAQ. General study results and limits: With a CD8+ phenotype, disease-linked clones were relatively rare in peripheral blood. There was reportedly significant enrichment of clones that were disease-linked in matched ankylosing spondylitis synovial fluid. Apparently characteristic of ankylosing spondylitis blood was a TCR beta motif (eight highly homologous variants).

The sample holds a few counts of this clonotype. Its target is unknown. TCRdb re-analysed the 5' RACE reads in MiXCR, keeping a single row per CDR3 protein. The data show about 210,000 distinct CDR3 sequences, roughly 8% seen once. The sequenced material came from blood, either unsorted or a sorted T cell fraction (not recorded which). This chain links TRBV7-6 with TRBJ2-2; maybe TRBD2 (5 bases). The sequence was collected from a female donor with ankylosing spondylitis or in good health (not recorded which). CDR3 DNA sequence: TGTGCCAGCAGCTTAGGTGGAGGTTCGAACACCGGGGAGCTGTTTTTT. Translation gives CASSLGGGSNTGELFF. The full variable domain, with the rest looked up from reference TRBV7-6 and TRBJ2-2, is GAGVSQSPRYKVTKRGQDVALRCDPISGHVSLYWYRQALGQGPEFLTYFNYEAQQDKSGLPNDRFSAERPEGSISTLTIQRTEQRDSAMYRCASSLGGGSNTGELFFGEGSRLTVL.